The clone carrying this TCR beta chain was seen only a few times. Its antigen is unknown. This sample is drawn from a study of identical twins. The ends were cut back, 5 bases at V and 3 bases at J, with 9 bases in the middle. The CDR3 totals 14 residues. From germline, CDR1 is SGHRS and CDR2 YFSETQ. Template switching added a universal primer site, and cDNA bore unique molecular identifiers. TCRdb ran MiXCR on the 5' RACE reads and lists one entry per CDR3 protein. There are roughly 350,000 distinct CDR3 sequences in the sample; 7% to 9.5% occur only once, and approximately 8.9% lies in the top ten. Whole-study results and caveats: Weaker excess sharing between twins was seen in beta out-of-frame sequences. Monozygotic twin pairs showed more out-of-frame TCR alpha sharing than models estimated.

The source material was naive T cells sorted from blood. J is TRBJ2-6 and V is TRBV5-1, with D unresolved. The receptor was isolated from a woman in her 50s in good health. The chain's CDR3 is CASRGTLGANVLTF. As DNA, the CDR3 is TGCGCCAGCAGAGGTACTCTTGGGGCCAACGTCCTGACTTTC.